The 2 T cell receptor beta chains listed next were all sequenced from one sample in a study of CXCR3-negative and CXCR3-positive naive CD8 T cells. Study-level findings and limits: For CXCR3-positive naive cells, TRB CDR3s were more hydrophobic than those of CXCR3-negative naive cells.

Antigens of these TCRs are unknown. Via 5' RACE with UMI labels, TRB cDNA libraries were prepared. Following a re-call of the 5' RACE reads, TCRdb has one entry per CDR3 protein and lacks DNA. This sample's table reports around 140,000 distinct CDR3 sequences. Sequencing input: naive CXCR3+ CD8+ T cells from blood. Specified subset: CD45RO-CCR7+CD27+CD95- naive CD8+ T cells expressing CXCR3 (TNR3+). The source of these receptors is a human donor in good health. Some clones in this sample may be carry-over from other donors' samples.

V usage is TRBV28 and J usage is TRBJ2-5; TCRdb names TRBD2, which stays unverified in the absence of DNA. CDR3 size: 14 residues. Germline CDR1 reads MDHEN; CDR2 reads SYDVKM. The CDR3 here is CASSPTAAEETQYF.

This chain links TRBV7-9 with TRBJ1-6; TCRdb's D gene call, TRBD1, goes unchecked for lack of DNA. Looked up from germline, CDR1 is SEHNR and CDR2 is FQNEAQ (reference sequence). This CDR3 comprises 14 residues. CDR3 residues: CASSLRDINSPLHF. The variable domain in full, completed from reference TRBV7-9 and TRBJ1-6, reads DTGVSQNPRHKITKRGQNVTFRCDPISEHNRLYWYRQTLGQGPEFLTYFQNEAQLEKSRLLSDRFSAERPKGSFSTLEIQRTEQGDSAMYLCASSLRDINSPLHFGNGTRLTVT.